This TCR beta chain was obtained from a study of technical replicates of blood from a few donors. J lost 0 bases, V lost 4 bases, and 9 bases had no gene match. CDR1 SGHRS and CDR2 YFSETQ come from the germline V gene. CDR3 length: 17 residues. Some clones are missing from TCRdb's copy, which holds only in-frame ones; the method was immunoSEQ multiplex PCR. Here the sample spans under 15,000 clones, around 77% being singletons. The sample taken for sequencing was PBMCs. This clonotype was obtained from a human donor in good health. This chain joins TRBV5-1 and TRBJ2-5; 10 positions agree with TRBD2. The CDR3 sequence: CASSDGASGSHQETQYF. CDR3 coding DNA: TGCGCCAGCAGCGATGGGGCTAGCGGGAGTCACCAAGAGACCCAGTACTTC.